This passage covers 3 T cell receptor beta chains from one sample sequenced in a study of post-analysis software for immune sequencing data. Findings and caveats of the study: TRBV5-6, TRBV5-1 and TRBV20-1 were among roughly five TRBV segments more frequent in patients than controls.

Antigens of these TCRs are unknown. Libraries were made from TCR beta cDNA, and they carried unique molecular identifiers. From the PCR reads, TCRdb called clonotypes with MiXCR, one entry per CDR3 protein. The repertoire holds 600,000 to 700,000 distinct CDR3 sequences, over 45% seen once, with 11% in the top ten. The sequencing input was blood. The receptors were sampled from a girl between 2 and 10 years old with multiple sclerosis.

The genes are TRBV15 and TRBJ2-7, with D possibly TRBD2 on 7 matching bases. Germline-derived CDR1 and CDR2 are LNHNV and YYDKDF (reference sequence). V lost 3 bases, J lost 7 bases, and 25 bases lay in between. The CDR3 totals 17 residues. The CDR3: CATSSSGGRTLLGEQYF. The DNA for the CDR3 is TGTGCCACCAGCAGTTCGGGGGGCAGAACTTTACTAGGGGAGCAGTACTTC.

The chain employs TRBV6-2 or TRBV6-3 and TRBJ1-2; 7 positions agree with TRBD1. This CDR3 is built from 16 residues. Germline assignment: CDR1 MNHEY and CDR2 SVGEGT. Losses at the gene ends were 6 bases for V and 4 bases for J; bases not matched to a gene: 14. CDR3 DNA sequence: TGTGCCAGCAGCACTGGGGCAGGACAGGACCGCTATGGCTACACCTTC. Its protein is CASSTGAGQDRYGYTF.

This clonotype was counted a few times. The chain is built from TRBV7-2 and TRBJ1-5; D gene unclear. This CDR3 comprises 15 residues. V shed 1 base and J shed 2 bases, with 9 bases lying between them. In germline, CDR1 is SGHTA, CDR2 FQGNSA. Here the CDR3 DNA reads TGTGCCAGCAGCTTAGTTTGGGGAGGCAATCAGCCCCAGCATTTT. Its translation: CASSLVWGGNQPQHF.